The 15 T cell receptor beta chains below all came from one sample that was sequenced in a study of OX40 agonist ivuxolimab in advanced cancers. Repertoires were generated with immunoSEQ multiplex PCR, while TCRdb's copy carries only in-frame clones and drops some. Here the sample spans roughly 36,000 clones, 60% to 75% being singletons. The sample consisted of CD4+ or CD8+ T cells sorted from blood, taken in a trial of the OX40 agonist ivuxolimab. Receptors were obtained from an adult with an advanced solid tumor such as melanoma, head and neck, liver or kidney cancer.

The V call is TRBV29-1, the J call TRBJ1-1, with 9 bases lining up with TRBD1. The CDR3 length is 14 residues. V lost 6 bases to trimming and J lost 5 bases; unmatched junction nucleotides: 10. Germline loops: CDR1 SQVTM, CDR2 ANQGSEA. The CDR3 DNA reads TGCAGCGTCTCACCGGGGACAGGGCGGACTGAAGCTTTCTTT. It codes for CSVSPGTGRTEAFF. The full variable domain, rest sourced from reference TRBV29-1 and TRBJ1-1, is SAVISQKPSRDICQRGTSLTIQCQVDSQVTMMFWYRQQPGQSLTLIATANQGSEATYESGFVIDKFPISRPNLTFSTLTVSNMSPEDSSIYLCSVSPGTGRTEAFFGQGTRLTVV.

The V and J genes are TRBV6-1 and TRBJ1-2, with TRBD1 matching over 8 bases. The J segment lost 0 bases and the V segment lost 4 bases, leaving 4 bases of the junction unmatched. Germline-derived CDR1 and CDR2 are MNHNS and SASEGT. The CDR3 is 15 residues long. The CDR3 nucleotides are TGTGCCAGCAGTGGGGACAGGCAAGCTAACTATGGCTACACCTTC. Its translation: CASSGDRQANYGYTF.

This clone was seen just once. The rearrangement uses TRBV6-6 and TRBJ1-1, with D perhaps TRBD1 (5 bases). V was pared by 8 bases and J by 1 base, with 17 bases between. Per the germline V gene, CDR1 is MNHNY and CDR2 is SVGAGI (reference sequence). The CDR3 spans 15 residues. CDR3 DNA: TGTGCCAGCTCGGATTCACGGGACCCGAACACTGAAGCTTTCTTT. It encodes CASSDSRDPNTEAFF.

This clone came up once. The chain recombines TRBV6-1 with TRBJ2-4; D might be TRBD2 (5 bases). This CDR3 comprises 11 residues. Germline loops: CDR1 MNHNS, CDR2 SASEGT. Deletions cut 6 bases from V and 7 bases from J, with 7 bases between. As DNA, the CDR3 is TGTGCCAGCAGCCCGGGGAACATTCAGTACTTC. Protein: CASSPGNIQYF.

This rearrangement joins TRBV19 to TRBJ2-3; TRBD1 matches 8 bases. Germline CDR1 is LNHDA and CDR2 is SQIVND (reference sequence). Unmatched junction bases numbered 8, after V lost 6 bases and J lost 6 bases. The length of the CDR3 is 14 residues. CDR3 region: CASSWTGPSDTQYF. The CDR3 DNA sequence: TGTGCCAGTAGCTGGACAGGGCCCAGCGATACGCAGTATTTT.

The V gene is TRBV27, the J gene TRBJ1-6; D is unclear. Germline CDR1 MNHEY, CDR2 SMNVEV (reference sequence). V lost 3 bases and J lost 5, with 2 bases in between. This CDR3 comprises 12 residues. The CDR3 spells CASSLNNSPLHF. The CDR3 bases are TGTGCCAGCAGTTTGAATAATTCACCCCTCCACTTT.

V and J are TRBV6-1 and TRBJ2-3; D unresolved. CDR1 and CDR2 from the germline V gene are MNHNS and SASEGT. CDR3 size: 13 residues. V was clipped by 7 bases and J by 6 bases, with 14 bases between them. The CDR3 DNA sequence: TGTGCCAGCACCGTTGGAAGGGCCGATACGCAGTATTTT. This codes for CASTVGRADTQYF.

About this clone itself: This likely traces to a read error, being one base from a far larger clone. This chain joins TRBV20-1 and TRBJ1-2; no clear D gene. The germline CDR1 and CDR2 sequences are DFQATT and SNEGSKA (reference sequence). The CDR3 is 11 amino acids. The CDR3 loop is CGANGEHGYTF. Written as DNA, the CDR3 is TGCGGTGCTAACGGGGAACATGGCTACACCTTC.

This clone occurred a few times. V is TRBV19 and J is TRBJ1-5, with a weak D call TRBD1 (5 bases). With 3 bases removed from V and 4 bases from J, the gap between germline ends came to 7 bases. This CDR3 has 13 amino acids. Germline V CDR1 and CDR2: LNHDA, SQIVND (reference sequence). CDR3 bases: TGTGCCAGTAGTATTGGGGGGAATCAGCCCCAGCATTTT. Its translation is CASSIGGNQPQHF.

V is TRBV6-6 and J is TRBJ2-2; 8 bases are shared with TRBD1. The CDR3 is made up of 13 amino acids. In germline, CDR1 is MNHNY, CDR2 SVGAGI (reference sequence). This chain's CDR3 is CASRGLRAGELFF. The CDR3 DNA reads as TGTGCTTCCAGGGGGCTTCGCGCCGGGGAGCTGTTTTTT.

Points on this clone: Given a much more abundant clone one base away, this may be a read error. This rearrangement joins TRBV5-1 to TRBJ1-1; D unclear. This CDR3 contains 12 residues. The ends were cut back, 4 bases at V and 1 base at J, with 5 bases in the middle. In germline, CDR1 is SGHRS, CDR2 YFSETQ. CDR3 sequence (DNA): TGCGCCAGCAGCGAGGGGAACACTGAAGCTTTCTTT. It codes for CASSEGNTEAFF.

This sequence joins TRBV7-8 and TRBJ2-7; 8 bases are shared with TRBD1. The germline CDR1 and CDR2 sequences are SGHVS and FQNEAQ. V dropped 2 bases and J dropped 4; count of bases not matched to a gene: 10. CDR3 length: 16 amino acids. CDR3 sequence (DNA): TGTGCCAGCAGCTTACTCGCAGGGGGCGGGGCTTACGAGCAGTACGTC. This translates into CASSLLAGGGAYEQYV.

The rearrangement uses TRBV27 and TRBJ2-6; D tentatively reads TRBD1 or TRBD2 (6 bases each). V dropped 3 bases and J dropped 3 bases, with 9 bases sitting between them. There are 15 residues in the CDR3. Germline loops: CDR1 MNHEY, CDR2 SMNVEV (reference sequence). In nucleotides, the CDR3 is TGTGCCAGCAGTTTCGGGGGCGGTGGGGCCAACGTCCTGACTTTC. Translated: CASSFGGGGANVLTF.

This clone is labeled medium-sized. CDR3 in DNA: TGTGCCAGCAGTTCTGGGACAGAACCCAATGAGCAGTTCTTC. Its protein product is CASSSGTEPNEQFF. The V and J genes are TRBV28 and TRBJ2-1; 7 nucleotides line up with TRBD1. V lost 4 bases, J lost 6 bases, and 6 bases stayed unmatched. Per the germline V gene, CDR1 is MDHEN and CDR2 is SYDVKM. The CDR3 consists of 14 residues.

The chain combines TRBV14 with TRBJ1-1; weak D call: TRBD1 (6 bases). In germline, CDR1 is SGHDN, CDR2 FVKESK. The germline V and J ends were trimmed by 1 base and 1 base, with 13 bases remaining between them. The CDR3 consists of 16 residues. The CDR3 sequence: CASSQARTVTNTEAFF. The CDR3 bases are TGTGCCAGCAGCCAAGCCCGGACAGTTACGAACACTGAAGCTTTCTTT.